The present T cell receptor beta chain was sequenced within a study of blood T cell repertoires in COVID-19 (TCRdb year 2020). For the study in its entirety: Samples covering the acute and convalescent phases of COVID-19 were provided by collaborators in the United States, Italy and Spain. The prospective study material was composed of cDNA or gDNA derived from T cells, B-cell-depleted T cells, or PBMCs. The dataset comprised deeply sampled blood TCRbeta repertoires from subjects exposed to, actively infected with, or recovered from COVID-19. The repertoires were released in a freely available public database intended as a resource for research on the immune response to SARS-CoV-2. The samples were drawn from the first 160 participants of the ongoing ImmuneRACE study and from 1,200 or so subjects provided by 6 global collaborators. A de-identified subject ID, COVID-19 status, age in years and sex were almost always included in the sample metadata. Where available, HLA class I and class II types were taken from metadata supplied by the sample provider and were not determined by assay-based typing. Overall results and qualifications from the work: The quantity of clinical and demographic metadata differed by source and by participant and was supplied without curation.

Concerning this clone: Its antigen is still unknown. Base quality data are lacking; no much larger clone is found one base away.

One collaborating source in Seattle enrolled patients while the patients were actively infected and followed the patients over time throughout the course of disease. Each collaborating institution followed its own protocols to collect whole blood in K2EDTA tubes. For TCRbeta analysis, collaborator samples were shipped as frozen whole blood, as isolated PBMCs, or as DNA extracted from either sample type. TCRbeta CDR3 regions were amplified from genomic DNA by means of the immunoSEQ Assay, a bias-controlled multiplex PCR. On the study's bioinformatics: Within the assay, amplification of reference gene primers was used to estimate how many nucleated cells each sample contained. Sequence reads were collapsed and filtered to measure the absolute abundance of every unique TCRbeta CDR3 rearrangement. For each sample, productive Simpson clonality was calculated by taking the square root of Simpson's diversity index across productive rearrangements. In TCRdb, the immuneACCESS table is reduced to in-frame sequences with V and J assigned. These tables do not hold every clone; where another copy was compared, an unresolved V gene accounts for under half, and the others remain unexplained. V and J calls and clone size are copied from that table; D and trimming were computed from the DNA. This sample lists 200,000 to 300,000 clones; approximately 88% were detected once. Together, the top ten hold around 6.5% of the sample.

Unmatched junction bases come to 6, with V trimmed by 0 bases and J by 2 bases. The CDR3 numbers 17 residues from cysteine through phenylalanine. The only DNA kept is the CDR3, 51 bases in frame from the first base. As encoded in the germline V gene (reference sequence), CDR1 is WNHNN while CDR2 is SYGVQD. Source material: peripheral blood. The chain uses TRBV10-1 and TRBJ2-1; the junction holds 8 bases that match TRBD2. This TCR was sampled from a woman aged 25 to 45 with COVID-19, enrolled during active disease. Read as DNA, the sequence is TGCGCCAGCAGTGAGTCTGGATTTAGCGGGGCCTACAATGAGCAGTTCTTC. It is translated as CASSESGFSGAYNEQFF.